This TCR beta chain was observed in a study of blood T cell repertoires in COVID-19. Sequencing was performed with immunoSEQ multiplex PCR; in TCRdb, only in-frame clones are kept and a portion is missing. The sample has 250,000 to 300,000 clones, about nine tenths seen once. There are 12 residues in the CDR3. The germline CDR1 and CDR2 sequences are MNHEY and SVGAGI. With V trimmed by 11 bases and J by 3 bases, 5 bases remained unmatched. This clone was seen only once. The sample taken for sequencing was peripheral blood. The rearrangement links TRBV6-5 to TRBJ2-7; TRBD2 matches 9 bases. This TCR was sampled from a woman aged 25 to 39 with active or convalescent COVID-19. The CDR3 sequence: CAGGRGGYEQYF. CDR3 DNA sequence: TGTGCCGGAGGGCGGGGGGGCTACGAGCAGTACTTC.